The rows below give T cell receptor beta chains drawn from one sample of a study of beta chain features in type 1 diabetes. Here immunoSEQ multiplex PCR was the method, and the copy in TCRdb shows in-frame clones only, minus some. The data contain some 370,000 clones, around 10% of them seen just once; the ten biggest clones take up 0.45% to 0.65%. What was sequenced was central memory CD4+ T cells from blood. The source of these receptors is a man aged 25 to 45 with type 1 diabetes. The conserved cysteine and the conserved F or W are not part of the CDR3 here. The order of the fields is J gene, clone size, V gene, CDR3 protein. The size of a clone is reported for some rows only, either as once, few or many, or as a class for expanded clones.

j_gene: TRBJ2-3; abundance: many; v_gene: TRBV11-2; CDR3aa: ASSLGTSASTDTQY
j_gene: TRBJ1-2; abundance: NA; v_gene: TRBV10-3; CDR3aa: AISDPKYGYT
j_gene: TRBJ2-1; abundance: few; v_gene: TRBV5-1; CDR3aa: ASSRRDRSAEQF
j_gene: TRBJ2-2; abundance: many; v_gene: TRBV10-3; CDR3aa: AISDRQGAASELF
j_gene: TRBJ1-2; abundance: many; v_gene: TRBV18; CDR3aa: ASSPGTANYGYT
j_gene: TRBJ2-2; abundance: NA; v_gene: TRBV7-2; CDR3aa: ASSLVVGLAGHTGELF
j_gene: TRBJ1-5; abundance: NA; v_gene: TRBV7-2; CDR3aa: ASSLGPGGMEPQH
j_gene: TRBJ2-7; abundance: few; v_gene: TRBV27; CDR3aa: ASSSRGGPYEQY
j_gene: TRBJ2-3; abundance: NA; v_gene: TRBV2; CDR3aa: ASSVTSGSTDTQY
j_gene: TRBJ2-7; abundance: few; v_gene: TRBV4-3; CDR3aa: ASSQNRQDYEQY
j_gene: TRBJ1-2; abundance: few; v_gene: TRBV19; CDR3aa: ASSIVGSYGYT
j_gene: NA; abundance: NA; v_gene: TRBV20-1; CDR3aa: SASQGNEQY
j_gene: TRBJ1-5; abundance: NA; v_gene: TRBV7-9; CDR3aa: ASSYARLGNSNQPQH
j_gene: TRBJ2-1; abundance: NA; v_gene: TRBV20-1; CDR3aa: SAAGNEQF
j_gene: TRBJ1-1; abundance: few; v_gene: TRBV27; CDR3aa: ASSGLRTGTGGQGAF
j_gene: TRBJ1-5; abundance: few; v_gene: TRBV6-1; CDR3aa: ASSADLSVQPQH
j_gene: TRBJ2-5; abundance: few; v_gene: TRBV4-2; CDR3aa: ASSLQVQETQY
j_gene: NA; abundance: NA; v_gene: TRBV7-8; CDR3aa: ASSFTSLGLGKLF
j_gene: TRBJ1-1; abundance: NA; v_gene: TRBV27; CDR3aa: ASSTVDRGDRAF
j_gene: TRBJ1-3; abundance: few; v_gene: TRBV30; CDR3aa: AWRGQGAGGNTIY
j_gene: TRBJ1-1; abundance: NA; v_gene: TRBV7-9; CDR3aa: ASSSTTGSEAF
j_gene: TRBJ2-5; abundance: many; v_gene: TRBV4-1; CDR3aa: ASSARLAGRETQY
j_gene: TRBJ2-7; abundance: few; v_gene: TRBV6-1; CDR3aa: ASISREAYEQY
j_gene: TRBJ2-1; abundance: few; v_gene: TRBV10-1; CDR3aa: ASISSGLHYNEQF
j_gene: TRBJ2-4; abundance: few; v_gene: TRBV6-4; CDR3aa: ASSGPGNIQY
j_gene: TRBJ2-2; abundance: few; v_gene: TRBV29-1; CDR3aa: SVEGENTGELF
j_gene: TRBJ2-2; abundance: many; v_gene: TRBV5-4; CDR3aa: ASSLGLAFTGELF
j_gene: TRBJ1-5; abundance: few; v_gene: TRBV15; CDR3aa: ATSRDWRTNQPQH
j_gene: TRBJ1-4; abundance: NA; v_gene: TRBV7-9; CDR3aa: ASSQTLTNEKLF
j_gene: TRBJ2-1; abundance: NA; v_gene: TRBV28; CDR3aa: ASSWASGISDEQF
j_gene: TRBJ1-5; abundance: NA; v_gene: TRBV7-2; CDR3aa: ASSLAEVGQPQH
j_gene: TRBJ2-2; abundance: NA; v_gene: TRBV7-9; CDR3aa: ASSQDPVDGELF
j_gene: TRBJ2-1; abundance: NA; v_gene: TRBV9; CDR3aa: ASSPPAGGGRMI
j_gene: TRBJ2-2; abundance: NA; v_gene: TRBV4-1; CDR3aa: ASSKDRGDTGELF
j_gene: TRBJ2-1; abundance: NA; v_gene: TRBV27; CDR3aa: AERSQSGASGPHNEQF
j_gene: TRBJ1-1; abundance: few; v_gene: TRBV28; CDR3aa: ASSLTTGWSTEAF
j_gene: TRBJ1-4; abundance: few; v_gene: TRBV7-3; CDR3aa: ASSTSVGTRLF
j_gene: TRBJ2-2; abundance: few; v_gene: TRBV7-3; CDR3aa: ASREFASTTGELF
j_gene: TRBJ2-7; abundance: NA; v_gene: TRBV19; CDR3aa: ASSIKGTGRSYEQY
j_gene: TRBJ2-7; abundance: many; v_gene: TRBV5-1; CDR3aa: ASSLGGGGNEQY
j_gene: TRBJ2-7; abundance: NA; v_gene: TRBV5-1; CDR3aa: ASRLSTTGTSSYEQY
j_gene: TRBJ1-2; abundance: NA; v_gene: TRBV2; CDR3aa: ASSEGQGRGGYT
j_gene: TRBJ2-5; abundance: NA; v_gene: TRBV11-1; CDR3aa: ASSLEWYQETQY
j_gene: TRBJ1-5; abundance: NA; v_gene: TRBV11-2; CDR3aa: ASSPIGGQPQH
j_gene: TRBJ1-1; abundance: NA; v_gene: TRBV6-6; CDR3aa: ASSSREGAGTEAF
j_gene: TRBJ1-4; abundance: NA; v_gene: TRBV19; CDR3aa: ASTPPGTRNEKLF
j_gene: TRBJ2-3; abundance: NA; v_gene: TRBV7-3; CDR3aa: ASSPTSGSLTDTQY
j_gene: TRBJ1-1; abundance: few; v_gene: TRBV6-5; CDR3aa: ASSPGQGARTEAF
j_gene: TRBJ2-7; abundance: few; v_gene: TRBV5-1; CDR3aa: ASSLGSGTGASYEQY
j_gene: TRBJ1-5; abundance: many; v_gene: TRBV5-6; CDR3aa: ASSLGHLNQPQH
j_gene: TRBJ2-1; abundance: NA; v_gene: TRBV5-1; CDR3aa: ASSLTSGTGGEQF
j_gene: TRBJ1-1; abundance: NA; v_gene: TRBV15; CDR3aa: ATSRERGGTEAF